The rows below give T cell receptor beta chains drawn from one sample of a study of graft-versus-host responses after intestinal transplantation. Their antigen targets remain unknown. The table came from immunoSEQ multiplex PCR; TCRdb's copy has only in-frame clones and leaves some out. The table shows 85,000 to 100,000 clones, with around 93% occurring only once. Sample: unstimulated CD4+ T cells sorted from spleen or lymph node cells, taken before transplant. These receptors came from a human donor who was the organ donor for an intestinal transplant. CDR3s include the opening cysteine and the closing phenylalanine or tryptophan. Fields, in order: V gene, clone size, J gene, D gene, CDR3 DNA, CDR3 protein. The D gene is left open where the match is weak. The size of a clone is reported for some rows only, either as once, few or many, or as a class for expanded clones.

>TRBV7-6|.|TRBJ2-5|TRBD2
TGTGCCAGCAGCTTCATAGCGGGGGGGGCCCAAGAGACCCAGTACTTC
CASSFIAGGAQETQYF
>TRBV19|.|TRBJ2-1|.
TGTGCCAGTAGTATGGCTAGCGCGACCAGCAATGAGCAGTTCTTC
CASSMASATSNEQFF
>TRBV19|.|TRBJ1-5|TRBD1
TGTGCCAGTAGCAGGACAGGTTATCAGCCCCAGCATTTT
CASSRTGYQPQHF
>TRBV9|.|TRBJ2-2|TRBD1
TGTGCCAGCAGGGGGACAGGAGGCACCGGGGAGCTGTTTTTT
CASRGTGGTGELFF
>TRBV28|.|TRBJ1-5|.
TGTGCCAGCACCCCCGCCGGGAATCAGCCCCAGCATTTT
CASTPAGNQPQHF
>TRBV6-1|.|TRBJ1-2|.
TGTGCCAGCAGTCCGGGACTCCCCAGCTATGGCTACACCTTC
CASSPGLPSYGYTF
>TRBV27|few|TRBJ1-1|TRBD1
TGTGCCAGCAGTTTATCGGGACAGGGGAGGAACACTGAAGCTTTCTTT
CASSLSGQGRNTEAFF
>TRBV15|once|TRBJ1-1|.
TGTGCCACCAGCAGTCCCGTTGAGGGGGTTGAAGCTTTCTTT
CATSSPVEGVEAFF
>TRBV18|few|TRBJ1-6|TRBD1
TGTGCCAGCTCACTGGGACAGGCCGGTAATTCACCCCTCCACTTT
CASSLGQAGNSPLHF
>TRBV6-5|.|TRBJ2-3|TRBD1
TGTGCCAGCAGTTCACTCAGGGGGCGAGCGGGAGATACGCAGTATTTT
CASSSLRGRAGDTQYF
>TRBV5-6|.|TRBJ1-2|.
TGTGCCAGCAGCTTCACCGCTTTGAGCCGGGGGGACTATGGCTACACCTTC
CASSFTALSRGDYGYTF
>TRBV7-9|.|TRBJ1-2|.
TGTGCCAGCAGCTTAGGGATCCGGGATGGCTACACCTTC
CASSLGIRDGYTF
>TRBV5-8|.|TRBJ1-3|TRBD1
TGTGCCAGCAGCGTCGGGACAGCTAGAAACACCATATATTTT
CASSVGTARNTIYF
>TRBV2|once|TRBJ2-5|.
TGTGCCAGCTCAAACCAGGGGCCCTCGGAGACCCAGTACTTC
CASSNQGPSETQYF
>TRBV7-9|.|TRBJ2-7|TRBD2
TGTGCCAGCAGCTCACCTAGCGGTAGCTCCTACGAGCAGTACTTC
CASSSPSGSSYEQYF
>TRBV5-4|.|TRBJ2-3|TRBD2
TGTGCCAGCATCGACACAGCGGGGGGACCGGTGGATACGCAGTATTTT
CASIDTAGGPVDTQYF
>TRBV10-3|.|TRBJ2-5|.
TGTGCCATCAGACTGGCCGCGGAGGAGACCCAGTACTTC
CAIRLAAEETQYF
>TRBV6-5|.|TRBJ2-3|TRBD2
TGTGCCAGCAGACCCGCGGGGGGGCTGGGTACGCAGTATTTT
CASRPAGGLGTQYF
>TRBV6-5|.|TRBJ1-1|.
TGTGCCAGCAGACGAGGAGGGCAGGGTGGCACTGAAGCTTTCTTT
CASRRGGQGGTEAFF
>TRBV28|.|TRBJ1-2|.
TGTGCCAGCAGTCCGAGGGGGGGCGCCTATGGCTACACCTTC
CASSPRGGAYGYTF
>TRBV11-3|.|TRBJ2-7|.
TGTGCCAGCAGCTTAGAAAACAGGGCTCGCGAGCAGTACTTC
CASSLENRAREQYF
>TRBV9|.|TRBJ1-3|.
TGTGCCAGCAGCTCTAACTACAGGGCTGGAAACACCATATATTTT
CASSSNYRAGNTIYF
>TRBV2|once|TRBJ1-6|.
TGTGCCAGCAGTCTTCTACGGGTATTGAATAATTCACCCCTCCACTTT
CASSLLRVLNNSPLHF
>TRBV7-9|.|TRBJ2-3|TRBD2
TGTGCCAGCAGCAATGGACTAGCCCTCGTCACAGATACGCAGTATTTT
CASSNGLALVTDTQYF
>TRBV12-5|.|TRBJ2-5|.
TGTGCTAGTGGGACAGAGAAAAAAGAGACCCAGTACTTC
CASGTEKKETQYF
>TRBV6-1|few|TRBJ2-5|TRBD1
TGTGCCAGCAGTGAAGGGACAGGGGAAGAGACCCAGTACTTC
CASSEGTGEETQYF
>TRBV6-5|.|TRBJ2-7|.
TGTGCCAGCAGTACCCTAGACAGGTCCCAAGAGCAGTACTTC
CASSTLDRSQEQYF
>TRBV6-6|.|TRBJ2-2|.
TGTGCCAGCAGTTACTCTGGCGGGGGCAGGACCGGGGAGCTGTTTTTT
CASSYSGGGRTGELFF
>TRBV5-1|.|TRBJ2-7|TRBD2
TGCGCCAGCAGCTGGTCTTCTCCGAGGCCGGGGACTAGCGGGAGCTCCTACGAGCAGTACTTC
CASSWSSPRPGTSGSSYEQYF
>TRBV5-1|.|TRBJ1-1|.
TGCGCCAGCAGCTTAGCACCGAACACTGAAGCTTTCTTT
CASSLAPNTEAFF
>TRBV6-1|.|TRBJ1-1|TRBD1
TGTGCCAGCAGATCGGGACAGGGGGCCACTGAAGCTTTCTTT
CASRSGQGATEAFF
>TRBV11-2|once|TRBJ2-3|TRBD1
TGTGCCAGCAGCCGAGATTGGGACAGGGGGATCGGGAGTCCGCAGTATTTT
CASSRDWDRGIGSPQYF
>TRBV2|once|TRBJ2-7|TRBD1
TGTGCCAGCAGCATGGGACAGTTCTACGAGCAGTACTTC
CASSMGQFYEQYF
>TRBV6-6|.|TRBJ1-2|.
TGTGCCAGCACCCCGGGACAAAACTATGGCTACACCTTC
CASTPGQNYGYTF
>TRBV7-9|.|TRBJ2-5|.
TGTGCCAGCAGTAATGTCGGGGAGTGGGGCCAGTACTTC
CASSNVGEWGQYF
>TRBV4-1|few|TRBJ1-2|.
TGCGCCAGCAGCCAAGGGTTTTTGGCGGGGCGAGATGGCTACACCTTC
CASSQGFLAGRDGYTF
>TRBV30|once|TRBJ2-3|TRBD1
TGTGCCTGGGAGGGACAGGTACTCGTCACAGATACGCAGTATTTT
CAWEGQVLVTDTQYF
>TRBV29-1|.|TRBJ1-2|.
TGCAGCGCATCCGGCTACACCTTC
CSASGYTF
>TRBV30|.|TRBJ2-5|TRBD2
TGTGCCTGGAGTGTACAGGCGGGGGGGCGGGAGACCCAGTACTTC
CAWSVQAGGRETQYF
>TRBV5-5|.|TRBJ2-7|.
TGTGCCAGCAGCTTGGACGCCAGGGTCTACGAGCAGTACTTC
CASSLDARVYEQYF
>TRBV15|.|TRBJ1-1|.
TGTGCCACCAGCAGAGATTTAGCCAGACGAGGAGGCACTGAAGCTTTCTTT
CATSRDLARRGGTEAFF
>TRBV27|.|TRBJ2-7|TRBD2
TGTGCCAGCAGTACAGCGGGAGGGGGCTGGAAGCAGTACTTC
CASSTAGGGWKQYF
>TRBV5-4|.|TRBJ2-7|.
TGTGCCAGCAGCTTGTTCCCCCCTTTTCTGAGCTCCTACGAGCAGTACTTC
CASSLFPPFLSSYEQYF
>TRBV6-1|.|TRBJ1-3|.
TGTGCCAGCAGTGTGCAGGGGCTCTCTGGAAACACCATATATTTT
CASSVQGLSGNTIYF
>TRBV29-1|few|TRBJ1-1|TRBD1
TGCAGCGTTGGAGGGACAGGAGATGAAGCTTTCTTT
CSVGGTGDEAFF
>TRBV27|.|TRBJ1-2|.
TGTGCCAGCAGTCGGGGGGACCATGGCTACACCTTC
CASSRGDHGYTF
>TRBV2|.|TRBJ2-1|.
TGTGCCAGCAGTGGGCAGGTTGAGCAGTTCTTC
CASSGQVEQFF
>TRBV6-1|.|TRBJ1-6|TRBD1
TGTGCCAGCAGATCGGACAGGGGGCATTCACCCCTCCACTTT
CASRSDRGHSPLHF
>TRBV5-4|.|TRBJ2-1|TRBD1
TGTGCCAGCAGCTTGGTATACAGGGGGGCTGAGCAGTTCTTC
CASSLVYRGAEQFF
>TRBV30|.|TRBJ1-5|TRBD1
TGTGCCTGGGCCTCAGACAGGGGTCAGCCCCAGCATTTT
CAWASDRGQPQHF